This T cell receptor (beta chain) emerged from a study of blood T cell repertoires in COVID-19. The overall study: Whether acute or convalescent, the COVID-19 samples came from the United States, Italy and Spain. In each case, the material was cDNA or gDNA derived from T cells, B-cell-depleted T cells, or PBMCs.

Per the original data handling: By means of reference gene primer amplification, nucleated cell counts were estimated. Assay: immunoSEQ multiplex PCR; the TCRdb copy retains only in-frame clones and omits some. The D gene and trimming were derived from the DNA, and the V and J assignments and clone size from that table. Among about 480,000 clones listed, roughly 87% were seen once. The CDR3 consists of 14 residues. Per the germline V gene, CDR1 is LGHNA and CDR2 is YSLEER. Trimming took 1 base from V and 8 from J; bases not matched to a gene: 6. The sequencing sample was made of PBMCs or T cells enriched from blood (not recorded which). The J gene is TRBJ1-2, the V gene TRBV4-3, with 8 nucleotides matching TRBD1. The receptor was isolated from a woman between 18 and 29 years old with acute COVID-19. The CDR3 region is CASSQAQGARGYTF. The DNA for the CDR3 is TGCGCCAGCAGCCAAGCTCAGGGGGCGCGGGGCTACACCTTC.